One and the same sample provided the 5 T cell receptor beta chains below, sequenced in a study of blood T cell repertoires in COVID-19. Repertoires were generated with immunoSEQ multiplex PCR, while TCRdb's copy carries only in-frame clones and drops some. This repertoire shows roughly 180,000 clones, about four fifths found once; its top ten account for approximately 7.7%. Sample: peripheral blood. The origin of the receptors is a woman aged 55-70 years with COVID-19, enrolled during active disease.

The rearrangement joins TRBV28 to TRBJ2-5; tentatively, D is TRBD2 (6 bases). The CDR3 totals 15 residues. V gave up 4 bases and J gave up 3 bases, with 15 bases separating them. The V gene's germline CDR1 is MDHEN and CDR2 SYDVKM. This CDR3 is CASSSVRWGEETQYF. The CDR3 region has the DNA TGTGCCAGCAGTTCAGTCAGGTGGGGGGAAGAGACCCAGTACTTC.

The chain has TRBV28 and TRBJ2-7; possible D gene TRBD2, 5 bases. The CDR3 consists of 16 residues. Germline-derived CDR1 and CDR2 are MDHEN and SYDVKM. V lost 3 bases, J lost 5 bases, and 20 bases lay in between. The CDR3 DNA reads TGTGCCAGCAGTTTTCCCTGGGCCCGAGGGTACCACGAGCAGTACGTC. This translates into CASSFPWARGYHEQYV.

This chain joins TRBV7-3 and TRBJ2-3; TRBD2 agrees at 10 bases. The CDR3 is 15 residues long. From germline, CDR1 is SGHTA and CDR2 FQGTGA. J was trimmed by 4 bases and V by 5 bases; bases with no gene match: 6. The CDR3 protein is CASSQQSGGADTQYF. For the CDR3, the DNA is TGTGCCAGCAGCCAGCAGAGCGGGGGGGCAGATACGCAGTATTTT.

There are a few counts of this clone. The chain joins TRBV9 to TRBJ1-2; 10 nucleotides line up with TRBD1. Germline V gene data show CDR1 as SGDLS and CDR2 as YYNGEE. V lost 0 bases, J lost 4 bases, and 3 bases stayed unmatched. The CDR3 sequence is 15 residues long. The CDR3 DNA reads TGTGCCAGCAGCGTAGCGACAGGGGGCGCCTATGGCTACACCTTC. Its translation: CASSVATGGAYGYTF.

The V call is TRBV13, the J call TRBJ2-7; D perhaps matches TRBD1 (6 bases). The CDR3 is 17 amino acids. V lost 5 bases to trimming and J lost 3 bases, with 23 bases between them. From germline, CDR1 is PRHDT and CDR2 FYEKMQ (reference sequence). The CDR3 spells CASSRRQPGQGDYEQYF. The DNA for the CDR3 is TGTGCCAGCAGCCGCAGACAACCGGGACAAGGGGACTACGAGCAGTACTTC.